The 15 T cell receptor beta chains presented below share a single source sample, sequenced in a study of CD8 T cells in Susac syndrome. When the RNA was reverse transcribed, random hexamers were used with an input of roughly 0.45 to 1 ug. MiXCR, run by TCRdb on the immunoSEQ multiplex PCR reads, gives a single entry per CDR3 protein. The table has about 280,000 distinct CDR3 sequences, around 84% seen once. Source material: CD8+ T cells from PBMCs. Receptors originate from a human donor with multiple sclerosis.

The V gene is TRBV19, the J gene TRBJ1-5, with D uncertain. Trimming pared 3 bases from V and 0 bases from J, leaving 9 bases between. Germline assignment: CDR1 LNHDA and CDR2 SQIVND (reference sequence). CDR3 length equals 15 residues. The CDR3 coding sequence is TGTGCCAGTAGTATGGCACCATATAGCAATCAGCCCCAGCATTTT. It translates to CASSMAPYSNQPQHF.

CDR3 nucleotide sequence: TGTGCCAGCGGCATTTTAGCGGGAGGGTTGGAGCAGTTCTTC. Amino acids: CASGILAGGLEQFF. The chain carries TRBV6-6 and TRBJ2-1; TRBD2 matches at 11 bases. The CDR3 contains 14 residues. The germline V gene encodes CDR1 MNHNY and CDR2 SVGAGI (reference sequence). V was pared by 8 bases and J by 10 bases, with 10 bases of the junction left unmatched.

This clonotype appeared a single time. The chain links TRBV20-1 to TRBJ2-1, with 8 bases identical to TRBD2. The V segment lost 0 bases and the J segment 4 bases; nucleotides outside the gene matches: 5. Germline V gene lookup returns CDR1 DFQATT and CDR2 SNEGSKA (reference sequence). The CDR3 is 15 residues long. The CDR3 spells CSARELTSEYNEQFF. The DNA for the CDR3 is TGCAGTGCTAGAGAACTGACTAGCGAGTACAATGAGCAGTTCTTC.

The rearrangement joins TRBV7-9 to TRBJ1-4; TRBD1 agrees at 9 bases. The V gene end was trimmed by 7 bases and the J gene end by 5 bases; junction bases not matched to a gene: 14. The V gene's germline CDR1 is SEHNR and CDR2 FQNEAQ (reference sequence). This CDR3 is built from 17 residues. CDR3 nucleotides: TGTGCCAGCACCGGACCCCCCTTACAGGGGGCGAATGAAAAACTGTTTTTT. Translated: CASTGPPLQGANEKLFF. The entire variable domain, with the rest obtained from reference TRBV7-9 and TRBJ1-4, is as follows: DTGVSQNPRHKITKRGQNVTFRCDPISEHNRLYWYRQTLGQGPEFLTYFQNEAQLEKSRLLSDRFSAERPKGSFSTLEIQRTEQGDSAMYLCASTGPPLQGANEKLFFGSGTQLSVL.

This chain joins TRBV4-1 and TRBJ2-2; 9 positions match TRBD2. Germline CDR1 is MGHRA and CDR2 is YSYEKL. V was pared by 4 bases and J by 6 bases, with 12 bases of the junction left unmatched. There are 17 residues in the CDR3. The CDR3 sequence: CASSPSGMGTRSGELFF. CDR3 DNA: TGCGCCAGCAGCCCTAGCGGGATGGGGACAAGGTCCGGGGAGCTGTTTTTT.

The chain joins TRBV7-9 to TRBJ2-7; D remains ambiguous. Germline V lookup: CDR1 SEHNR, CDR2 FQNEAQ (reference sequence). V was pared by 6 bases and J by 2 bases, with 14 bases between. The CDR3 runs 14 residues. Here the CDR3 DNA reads TGTGCCAGCAGTCCTCCGTTGGCAGCCTACGAGCAGTACTTC. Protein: CASSPPLAAYEQYF.

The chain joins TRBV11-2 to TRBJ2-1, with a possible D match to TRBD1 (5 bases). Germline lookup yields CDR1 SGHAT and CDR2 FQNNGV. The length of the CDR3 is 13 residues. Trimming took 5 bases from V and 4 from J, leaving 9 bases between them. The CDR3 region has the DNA TGTGCCAGCAGCCCACAGGAATACAATGAGCAGTTCTTC. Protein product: CASSPQEYNEQFF.

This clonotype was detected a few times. CDR3 in DNA: TGTGCCAGTAGTATGGGTCCGCACACTGAAGCTTTCTTT. This translates into CASSMGPHTEAFF. The genes are TRBV19 and TRBJ1-1; D gene uncertain. The germline CDR1 and CDR2 sequences are LNHDA and SQIVND (reference sequence). The CDR3 contains 13 residues. Deletions cut 3 bases from V and 3 bases from J, with 8 bases between.

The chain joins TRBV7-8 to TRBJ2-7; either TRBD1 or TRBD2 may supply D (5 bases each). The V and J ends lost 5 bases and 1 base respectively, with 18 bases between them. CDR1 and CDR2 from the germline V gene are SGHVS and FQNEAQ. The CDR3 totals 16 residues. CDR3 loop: CASSSRGRPRSYEQYF. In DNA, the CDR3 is TGTGCCAGCAGCAGTAGGGGACGGCCAAGATCCTACGAGCAGTACTTC.

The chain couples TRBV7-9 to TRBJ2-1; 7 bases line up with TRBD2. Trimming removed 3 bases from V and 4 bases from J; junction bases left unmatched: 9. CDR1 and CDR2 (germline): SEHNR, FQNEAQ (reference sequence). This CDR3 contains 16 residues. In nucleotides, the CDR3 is TGTGCCAGCAGCTTTTCGGGAGGCTTACGATACAATGAGCAGTTCTTC. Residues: CASSFSGGLRYNEQFF. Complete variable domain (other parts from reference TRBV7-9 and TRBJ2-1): DTGVSQNPRHKITKRGQNVTFRCDPISEHNRLYWYRQTLGQGPEFLTYFQNEAQLEKSRLLSDRFSAERPKGSFSTLEIQRTEQGDSAMYLCASSFSGGLRYNEQFFGPGTRLTVL.

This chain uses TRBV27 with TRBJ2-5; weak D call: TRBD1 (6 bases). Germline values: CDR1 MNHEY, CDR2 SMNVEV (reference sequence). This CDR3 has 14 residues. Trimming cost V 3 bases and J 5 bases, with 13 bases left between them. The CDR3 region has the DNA TGTGCCAGCAGTTTTTCTGGGGGCCAGGAGACCCAGTACTTC. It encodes CASSFSGGQETQYF.

The CDR3: CASSVTGTEAFF. The CDR3 nucleotides read TGTGCCAGCAGCGTCACCGGGACCGAAGCTTTCTTT. V gene TRBV13 combines with J gene TRBJ1-1; perhaps TRBD1 as D (5 bases). The V and J ends lost 5 bases and 8 bases respectively, with 12 bases between them. Germline CDR1 reads PRHDT; CDR2 reads FYEKMQ (reference sequence). The CDR3 extends over 12 amino acids.

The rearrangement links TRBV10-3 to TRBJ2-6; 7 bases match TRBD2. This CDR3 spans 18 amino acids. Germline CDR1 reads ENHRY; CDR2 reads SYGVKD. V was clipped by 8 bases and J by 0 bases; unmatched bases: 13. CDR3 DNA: TGTGCCATCGGGTCGTCTGGCGGGAGCAGCTCTGGGGCCAACGTCCTGACTTTC. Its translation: CAIGSSGGSSSGANVLTF.

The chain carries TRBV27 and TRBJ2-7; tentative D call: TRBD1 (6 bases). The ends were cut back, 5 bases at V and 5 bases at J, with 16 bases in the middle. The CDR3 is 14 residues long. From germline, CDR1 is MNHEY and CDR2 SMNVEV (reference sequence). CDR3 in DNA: TGTGCCAGCAGTGTTAGACAGGTATCCAACGAGCAGTACTTC. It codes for CASSVRQVSNEQYF.

CDR3 in DNA: TGTGCCAGCAGCGTGGGGCAGGGGGGAAACTATGGCTACACCTTC. It specifies CASSVGQGGNYGYTF. This chain uses TRBV9 with TRBJ1-2; 7 bases are shared with TRBD1. The CDR3 length is 15 residues. V lost 2 bases and J lost 2; bases outside the gene matches: 6. The germline V gene encodes CDR1 SGDLS and CDR2 YYNGEE.